These 27 T cell receptor beta chains came from one sample sequenced in a study of beta chain features in type 1 diabetes. Study observations and caveats: In all four CD4+ subsets, TCRB CDR3 length was significantly, moderately reduced in type 1 diabetes.

Their specific antigens are unknown. cDNA synthesis used the whole RNA isolate, giving expressed TCRB sequences. Assay: immunoSEQ multiplex PCR; the TCRdb copy retains only in-frame clones and omits some. The sample records some 290,000 clones, roughly an eighth being singletons. The sequencing input was naive CD4+ T cells from blood. These receptors were obtained from a man in his thirties or forties with type 1 diabetes.

The sample holds a few counts of this clone. The chain couples TRBV15 to TRBJ2-7; the D gene is possibly TRBD2 (6 bases). The V end was cut by 4 bases, the J end by 9 bases, with 19 bases between. Germline CDR1 and CDR2: LNHNV and YYDKDF (reference sequence). The CDR3 is made up of 14 amino acids. CDR3 region: CATSTTSGAGRQYF. The CDR3 nucleotides are TGTGCCACCAGCACCACTTCGGGCGCCGGGAGGCAGTACTTC.

This clone was observed a handful of times. The rearrangement uses TRBV5-8 and TRBJ2-3; 8 positions match TRBD1. V lost 4 bases, J lost 6 bases, and 4 bases stayed unmatched. This CDR3 has 13 residues. Germline V lookup: CDR1 SGHTS, CDR2 YDEGEE. CDR3 protein: CASSLTGADTQYF. In DNA form, the CDR3 reads TGTGCCAGCAGCCTGACAGGGGCGGATACGCAGTATTTT.

The chain employs TRBV19 and TRBJ2-1, with TRBD2 matching over 8 bases. From germline, CDR1 is LNHDA and CDR2 SQIVND (reference sequence). With V trimmed by 5 bases and J by 10 bases, 13 bases remained unmatched. This CDR3 comprises 15 residues. The CDR3 nucleotides read TGTGCCAGTAGTCTATATGGACTAGCCGTTGGGGAGCAGTTCTTC. Protein: CASSLYGLAVGEQFF.

This clone was detected only a few times. V gene TRBV5-1 combines with J gene TRBJ2-3; a weak D match, TRBD1 (5 bases). The CDR3 is 14 amino acids. Germline V CDR1 and CDR2: SGHRS, YFSETQ. V was shortened by 7 bases and J by 1 base, with 13 bases between the two germline ends. The CDR3 sequence is CASAPDRGTDTQYF. The CDR3 DNA is TGCGCCAGCGCCCCCGACAGAGGCACAGATACGCAGTATTTT. Full variable domain (outside the CDR3, taken from reference TRBV5-1 and TRBJ2-3): KAGVTQTPRYLIKTRGQQVTLSCSPISGHRSVSWYQQTPGQGLQFLFEYFSETQRNKGNFPGRFSGRQFSNSRSEMNVSTLELGDSALYLCASAPDRGTDTQYFGPGTRLTVL.

This clone turned up a few times. The rearrangement joins TRBV7-8 to TRBJ2-7; D is perhaps TRBD1 (6 bases). Looked up from germline, CDR1 is SGHVS and CDR2 is FQNEAQ. The CDR3 totals 14 residues. V lost 0 bases, J lost 5 bases, and 11 bases lay in between. CDR3 sequence: CASSLAARGHEQYF. CDR3 coding DNA: TGTGCCAGCAGCTTAGCAGCCAGGGGCCACGAGCAGTACTTC. Using reference TRBV7-8 and TRBJ2-7 for the parts outside the CDR3, the full variable domain is GAGVSQSPRYKVAKRGQDVALRCDPISGHVSLFWYQQALGQGPEFLTYFQNEAQLDKSGLPSDRFFAERPEGSVSTLKIQRTQQEDSAVYLCASSLAARGHEQYFGPGTRLTVT.

This clone appeared a few times. The chain combines TRBV6-1 with TRBJ2-7, with D tentatively TRBD1 (6 bases). Trimming removed 6 bases at V and 1 base at J, with 10 bases between. Per the germline V gene, CDR1 is MNHNS and CDR2 is SASEGT. This CDR3 is 13 amino acids long. The CDR3 region is CASRPGQSYEQYF. The CDR3 DNA is TGTGCCAGCAGGCCCGGACAGTCCTACGAGCAGTACTTC.

The chain recombines TRBV7-9 with TRBJ1-5; D is ambiguous. With 1 base removed from V and 0 bases from J, the gap between germline ends came to 7 bases. In germline, CDR1 is SEHNR, CDR2 FQNEAQ (reference sequence). CDR3 size: 15 residues. CDR3 nucleotides: TGTGCCAGCAGCTTAGGGGCAGTTAGCAATCAGCCCCAGCATTTT. Protein product: CASSLGAVSNQPQHF.

This clone was observed a handful of times. The chain uses TRBV30 and TRBJ1-5; D not certain. Germline assignment: CDR1 GTSNPN and CDR2 SVGIG (reference sequence). This CDR3 is 13 amino acids long. With 0 bases removed from V and 7 bases from J, the gap between germline ends came to 10 bases. CDR3 nucleotide sequence: TGTGCCTGGAGTGTACTTAGGAGCCAGCCCCAGCATTTT. Translating gives CAWSVLRSQPQHF.

This chain joins TRBV7-9 and TRBJ2-7, with a tentative D call TRBD1 (5 bases). Germline CDR1 SEHNR, CDR2 FQNEAQ (reference sequence). This CDR3 spans 14 amino acids. V was cut by 1 base and J by 6 bases, with 13 bases left in between. CDR3 protein: CASSLGQLLGEQYF. CDR3 coding DNA: TGTGCCAGCAGCTTAGGACAGCTTCTCGGCGAGCAGTACTTC.

The chain carries TRBV18 and TRBJ2-1, with 14 bases lining up with TRBD2. CDR3 size: 15 residues. With V trimmed by 6 bases and J by 6 bases, 4 bases remained unmatched. Germline-derived CDR1 and CDR2 are KGHSH and LQKENI. CDR3 region: CASSGGTSGSNEQFF. CDR3 in DNA: TGTGCCAGCTCGGGCGGGACTAGCGGGAGCAATGAGCAGTTCTTC.

This chain links TRBV18 with TRBJ2-7, with 9 bases aligning to TRBD1. Germline lookup yields CDR1 KGHSH and CDR2 LQKENI. After removal of 4 bases from V and 0 bases from J, the junction contained 4 bases not matched to a gene. This CDR3 spans 15 amino acids. The CDR3 region has the DNA TGTGCCAGCTCACTAGGACAGGGGAGCTCCTACGAGCAGTACTTC. It codes for CASSLGQGSSYEQYF.

This clone has more than one count but fewer than ten. The J gene is TRBJ2-2, the V gene TRBV5-4; tentatively, D is TRBD1 (6 bases). This CDR3 has 14 amino acids. The V end lost 4 bases, the J end lost 4 bases, and 11 bases lay between the germline ends. Germline values: CDR1 SGHNT, CDR2 YYREEE (reference sequence). As DNA, the CDR3 is TGTGCCAGCAGCCGACAGGACCGCACCGGGGAGCTGTTTTTT. This codes for CASSRQDRTGELFF.

This chain uses TRBV28 with TRBJ2-1; 8 bases match TRBD2. The J segment lost 0 bases and the V segment lost 7 bases, leaving 5 bases of the junction unmatched. The CDR3 has 15 amino acids. The germline V gene has CDR1 MDHEN and CDR2 SYDVKM. CDR3 in DNA: TGTGCCAGCAATCCGAGCGGGAGCTCCTACAATGAGCAGTTCTTC. It specifies CASNPSGSSYNEQFF.

The chain is built from TRBV5-1 and TRBJ2-1; 12 nucleotides align to TRBD2. The germline V gene has CDR1 SGHRS and CDR2 YFSETQ. CDR3 size: 15 residues. The ends lost 0 bases at V and 9 bases at J; junction bases unmatched: 4. The CDR3 is CASSLDLAGGSEQFF. In nucleotides, the CDR3 is TGCGCCAGCAGCTTGGACCTAGCGGGAGGGAGTGAGCAGTTCTTC. The full variable domain, in which reference TRBV5-1 and TRBJ2-1 provide the parts outside the CDR3, is KAGVTQTPRYLIKTRGQQVTLSCSPISGHRSVSWYQQTPGQGLQFLFEYFSETQRNKGNFPGRFSGRQFSNSRSEMNVSTLELGDSALYLCASSLDLAGGSEQFFGPGTRLTVL.

The chain joins TRBV18 to TRBJ2-2, with D tentatively TRBD1 (6 bases). V gave up 6 bases and J gave up 3 bases, with 11 bases separating them. This CDR3 has 14 amino acids. Germline lookup yields CDR1 KGHSH and CDR2 LQKENI. CDR3 sequence: CASSLQGHTGELFF. CDR3 DNA: TGTGCCAGCTCGCTACAGGGTCACACCGGGGAGCTGTTTTTT.

The V gene is TRBV6-1, the J gene TRBJ2-1; 10 bases agree with TRBD2. CDR3 length: 15 residues. Trimming took 8 bases from V and 5 from J; bases not matched to a gene: 9. The germline V gene has CDR1 MNHNS and CDR2 SASEGT. The CDR3 coding sequence is TGTGCCAGCTTATCCGGGCTAGCGGGGGACAATGAGCAGTTCTTC. It is translated as CASLSGLAGDNEQFF.

The chain has TRBV7-2 and TRBJ2-7, with 9 bases identical to TRBD2. Trimming at V came to 5 bases and at J to 3 bases, leaving 8 bases not matched to a gene. This CDR3 has 15 amino acids. Germline values: CDR1 SGHTA, CDR2 FQGNSA. The CDR3 protein is CASSPVTSGYYEQYF. The CDR3 DNA reads as TGTGCCAGCAGCCCCGTGACTAGCGGCTACTACGAGCAGTACTTC.

This clone has more than one count but fewer than ten. The chain is built from TRBV19 and TRBJ2-1; possible D gene TRBD1, 5 bases. The CDR3 spans 15 residues. CDR1 and CDR2 from the germline V gene are LNHDA and SQIVND (reference sequence). V was cut by 6 bases and J by 1 base, with 13 bases left in between. CDR3 sequence (DNA): TGTGCCAGTAGGGCCGCAGGACATTCCTACAATGAGCAGTTCTTC. The encoded protein is CASRAAGHSYNEQFF.

This clone has just a few counts. This chain uses TRBV7-2 with TRBJ1-5; 7 positions agree with TRBD1. V was clipped by 3 bases and J by 0 bases; unmatched bases: 11. The CDR3 covers 18 residues. Germline CDR1 reads SGHTA; CDR2 reads FQGNSA. The CDR3 protein is CASSFRPGQRISNQPQHF. As DNA, the CDR3 is TGTGCCAGCAGCTTCAGACCGGGACAGAGGATTAGCAATCAGCCCCAGCATTTT.

There are a few counts of this clone. The V call is TRBV30, the J call TRBJ2-7; 10 positions agree with TRBD2. V trimming: 3 bases; J trimming: 11 bases; junction bases outside the gene matches: 4. The CDR3 covers 11 residues. Germline V gene lookup returns CDR1 GTSNPN and CDR2 SVGIG (reference sequence). Here the CDR3 DNA reads TGTGCCTGGAGCGCTAGCGGGAGAGAGTACTTC. Translated: CAWSASGREYF.

This chain joins TRBV29-1 and TRBJ1-2; 7 nucleotides agree with TRBD1. The ends lost 2 bases at V and 7 bases at J; junction bases unmatched: 10. There are 14 residues in the CDR3. From germline, CDR1 is SQVTM and CDR2 ANQGSEA. DNA for the CDR3: TGCAGCGTTGAATTGGGGAACAGGGGTGCTGGCTACACCTTC. This gives the protein CSVELGNRGAGYTF.

V and J are TRBV18 and TRBJ2-1, with D perhaps matching TRBD1 (5 bases). CDR3 size: 15 residues. Germline CDR1 KGHSH, CDR2 LQKENI. V was trimmed by 3 bases and J by 7 bases, leaving 16 bases between them. CDR3 coding DNA: TGTGCCAGCTCACCCTTGTCCGGCAGGGTAAATGAGCAGTTCTTC. It yields the protein CASSPLSGRVNEQFF.

The chain recombines TRBV7-7 with TRBJ2-5, with TRBD1 identical over 7 bases. The CDR3 spans 14 residues. Germline CDR1 is SSHAT and CDR2 is FNYEAQ (reference sequence). With V trimmed by 4 bases and J by 4 bases, 6 bases remained unmatched. The CDR3 reads CASSSTGLGETQYF. For the CDR3, the DNA is TGTGCCAGCAGCTCGACAGGGTTGGGAGAGACCCAGTACTTC.

This clone was observed a few times. CDR3 in DNA: TGTGCCAGCAGCTACAGGGGAGACACCGGGGAGCTGTTTTTT. It is translated as CASSYRGDTGELFF. The V gene is TRBV7-2, the J gene TRBJ2-2, with 7 bases identical to TRBD1. The V and J ends lost 4 bases and 3 bases, in that order; junction bases with no gene match: 2. The germline gives CDR1 SGHTA, CDR2 FQGNSA. The CDR3 loop spans 14 amino acids.

This clone appeared a few times. This rearrangement joins TRBV10-3 to TRBJ2-7, with 10 positions matching TRBD1. This CDR3 is 14 amino acids long. The germline V gene has CDR1 ENHRY and CDR2 SYGVKD. Trimming took 6 bases from V and 5 from J; bases not matched to a gene: 7. In DNA form, the CDR3 reads TGTGCCATCAGCGCCGGGACAGGGGTCCACGAGCAGTACTTC. This translates into CAISAGTGVHEQYF.

About this clone: Other DNA sequences in the sample encode the same CDR3. V is TRBV11-3 and J is TRBJ2-3; 9 bases agree with TRBD2. Germline V CDR1 and CDR2: SGHNT, YENEEA. V lost 3 bases and J lost 3; bases outside the gene matches: 1. The CDR3 contains 14 residues. CDR3 in amino acids: CASSFSGSTDTQYF. Here the CDR3 DNA reads TGTGCCAGCAGCTTTAGCGGGAGTACAGATACGCAGTATTTT.

This clone has a handful of counts. The rearrangement links TRBV4-2 to TRBJ2-5; a weak D match, TRBD2 (6 bases). Germline loops: CDR1 LGHNA, CDR2 YNFKEQ. The CDR3 covers 14 residues. Trimming cost V 8 bases and J 4 bases, with 17 bases left between them. The CDR3 reads CASARVEGGETQYF. The CDR3 nucleotides read TGTGCCAGCGCTCGGGTTGAGGGAGGAGAGACCCAGTACTTC.